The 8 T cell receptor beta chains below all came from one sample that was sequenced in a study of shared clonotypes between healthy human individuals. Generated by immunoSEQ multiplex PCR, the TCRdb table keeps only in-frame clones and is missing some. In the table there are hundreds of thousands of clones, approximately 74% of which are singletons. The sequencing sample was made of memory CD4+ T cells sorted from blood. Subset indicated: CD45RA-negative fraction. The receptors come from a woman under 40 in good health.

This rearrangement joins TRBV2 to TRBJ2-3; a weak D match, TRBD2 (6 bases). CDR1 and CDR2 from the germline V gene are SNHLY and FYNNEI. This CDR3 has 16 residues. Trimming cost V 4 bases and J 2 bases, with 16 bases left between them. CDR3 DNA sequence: TGTGCCAGCAGTGCGCAGGGCGGCGGGACCACAGATACGCAGTATTTT. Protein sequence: CASSAQGGGTTDTQYF.

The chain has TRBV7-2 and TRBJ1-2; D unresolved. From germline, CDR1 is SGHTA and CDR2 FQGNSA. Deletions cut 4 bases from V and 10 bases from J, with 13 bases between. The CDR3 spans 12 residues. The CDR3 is CASSSPRVDYTF. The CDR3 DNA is TGTGCCAGCAGCTCGCCGAGGGTGGACTACACCTTC. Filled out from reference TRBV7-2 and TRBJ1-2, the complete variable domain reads GAGVSQSPSNKVTEKGKDVELRCDPISGHTALYWYRQSLGQGLEFLIYFQGNSAPDKSGLPSDRFSAERTGGSVSTLTIQRTQQEDSAVYLCASSSPRVDYTFGSGTRLTVV.

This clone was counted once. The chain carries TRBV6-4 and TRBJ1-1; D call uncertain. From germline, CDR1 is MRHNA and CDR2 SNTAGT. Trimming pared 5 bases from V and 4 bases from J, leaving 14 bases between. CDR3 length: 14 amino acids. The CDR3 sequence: CASSSGLQSTEAFF. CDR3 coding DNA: TGTGCCAGCAGTTCCGGGTTACAGAGCACTGAAGCTTTCTTT.

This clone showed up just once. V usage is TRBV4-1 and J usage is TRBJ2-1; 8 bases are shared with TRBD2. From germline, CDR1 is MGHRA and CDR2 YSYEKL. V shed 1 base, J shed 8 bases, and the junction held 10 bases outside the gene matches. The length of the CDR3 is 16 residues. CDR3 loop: CASSQVRAGDRDEQFF. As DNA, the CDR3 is TGCGCCAGCAGCCAAGTTCGAGCGGGAGATCGCGATGAGCAGTTCTTC.

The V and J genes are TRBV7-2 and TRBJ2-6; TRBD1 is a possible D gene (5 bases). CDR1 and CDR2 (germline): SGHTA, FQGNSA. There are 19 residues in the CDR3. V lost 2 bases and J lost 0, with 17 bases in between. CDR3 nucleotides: TGTGCCAGCAGCTTACGTCGTGGACAAGAAGTCTCTGGGGCCAACGTCCTGACTTTC. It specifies CASSLRRGQEVSGANVLTF.

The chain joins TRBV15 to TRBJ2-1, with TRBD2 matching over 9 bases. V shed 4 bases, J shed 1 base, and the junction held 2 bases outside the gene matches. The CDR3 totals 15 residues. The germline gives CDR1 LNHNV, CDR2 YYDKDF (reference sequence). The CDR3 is CATSMTSGSYNEQFF. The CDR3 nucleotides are TGTGCCACCAGCATGACTAGCGGATCCTACAATGAGCAGTTCTTC.

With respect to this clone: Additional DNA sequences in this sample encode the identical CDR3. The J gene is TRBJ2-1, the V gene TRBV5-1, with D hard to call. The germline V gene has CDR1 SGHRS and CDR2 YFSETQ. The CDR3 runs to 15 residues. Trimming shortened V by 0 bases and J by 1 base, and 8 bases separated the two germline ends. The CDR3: CASSLGDLSYNEQFF. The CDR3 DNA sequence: TGCGCCAGCAGCTTGGGCGACCTGTCCTACAATGAGCAGTTCTTC.

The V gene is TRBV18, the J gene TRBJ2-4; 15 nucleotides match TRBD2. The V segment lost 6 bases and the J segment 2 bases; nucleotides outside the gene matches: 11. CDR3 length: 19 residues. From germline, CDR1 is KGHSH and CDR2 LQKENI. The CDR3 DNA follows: TGTGCCAGCTCGTATCGAACCGGGACTAGCGGGAGGACCAAAAACATTCAGTACTTC. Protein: CASSYRTGTSGRTKNIQYF.